These 32 T cell receptor beta chains share one sample of origin, sequenced in a study of cytotoxic CD8 clonotypes in ibrutinib-treated CLL. Sequenced by immunoSEQ multiplex PCR; TCRdb stores in-frame clones only, minus some. This sample yields under 200,000 clones, of which about 80% are seen a single time; about 2% belongs to the top ten. The source was PBMCs, collected after 12 months of ibrutinib treatment. Receptors originate from a human donor with chronic lymphocytic leukemia.

The rearrangement uses TRBV23-1 and TRBJ1-5; 8 bases are a match to TRBD1. TRBV23-1 is identified as an open reading frame with a role that is uncertain. J was trimmed by 0 bases and V by 3 bases; bases with no gene match: 7. The length of the CDR3 is 17 residues. The CDR3 region has the DNA TGCGCCAGCAGTCACCCCGGGGGACAGGTTAGCAATCAGCCCCAGCATTTT. As protein: CASSHPGGQVSNQPQHF.

The chain employs TRBV11-2 and TRBJ2-7, with 8 bases that match TRBD1. Germline loops: CDR1 SGHAT, CDR2 FQNNGV. Trimming removed 7 bases from V and 7 bases from J; junction bases left unmatched: 9. CDR3 length: 13 residues. The CDR3 coding sequence is TGTGCCAGCATTGGACAGGGTGCGGAAGAGCAGTACTTC. Translating it yields CASIGQGAEEQYF.

V usage is TRBV2 and J usage is TRBJ1-5, with no clear D. CDR1 is SNHLY and CDR2 is FYNNEI in the germline V gene. Trimming left V 7 bases short and J 0 bases short, with 10 bases between. The CDR3 loop spans 14 amino acids. The chain's CDR3 is CASTDKNSNQPQHF. The CDR3 DNA reads TGTGCCAGCACCGACAAGAATAGCAATCAGCCCCAGCATTTT.

The gene calls are TRBV4-1 and TRBJ1-4; possibly TRBD1 for D (5 bases). V lost 0 bases to trimming and J lost 7 bases, with 15 bases between them. CDR3 length: 16 residues. Germline V CDR1 and CDR2: MGHRA, YSYEKL. In DNA form, the CDR3 reads TGCGCCAGCAGCCAAGAATGGGCGGTTGGGGGTGAAAAACTGTTTTTT. Its translation: CASSQEWAVGGEKLFF.

This chain connects TRBV9 to TRBJ2-2; D perhaps matches TRBD2 (6 bases). Looked up from germline, CDR1 is SGDLS and CDR2 is YYNGEE. The CDR3 covers 15 residues. Trimming took off 0 bases at V and 2 bases at J, with 8 bases between the two ends. The CDR3 region is CASSVATSNTGELFF. The CDR3, as DNA: TGTGCCAGCAGCGTAGCTACTAGCAACACCGGGGAGCTGTTTTTT. Based on the CDR3 plus reference TRBV9 and TRBJ2-2, the full variable domain is DSGVTQTPKHLITATGQRVTLRCSPRSGDLSVYWYQQSLDQGLQFLIQYYNGEERAKGNILERFSAQQFPDLHSELNLSSLELGDSALYFCASSVATSNTGELFFGEGSRLTVL.

V usage is TRBV9 and J usage is TRBJ2-3; 13 nucleotides match TRBD2. The CDR3 has 16 residues. Germline V gene lookup returns CDR1 SGDLS and CDR2 YYNGEE. Unmatched junction bases numbered 4, after V lost 5 bases and J lost 1 base. The chain's CDR3 is CASRPGLAGGTDTQYF. As DNA, the CDR3 is TGTGCCAGCAGACCAGGACTAGCGGGAGGCACAGATACGCAGTATTTT.

V usage is TRBV5-4 and J usage is TRBJ1-4, with D unclear. Germline V gene lookup returns CDR1 SGHNT and CDR2 YYREEE (reference sequence). The CDR3 spans 14 residues. V gave up 0 bases and J gave up 3 bases, with 6 bases separating them. CDR3 sequence (DNA): TGTGCCAGCAGCTTGGGAGCCCCTAATGAAAAACTGTTTTTT. This codes for CASSLGAPNEKLFF.

The chain's CDR3 is CASSFAGGRGNQPQHF. The CDR3, as DNA: TGTGCCAGCAGCTTCGCTGGGGGGCGGGGCAATCAGCCCCAGCATTTT. The chain has TRBV7-2 and TRBJ1-5, with a weak D call TRBD1 (6 bases). V lost 3 bases, J lost 2 bases, and 14 bases lay in between. The germline CDR1 and CDR2 sequences are SGHTA and FQGNSA. This CDR3 comprises 16 residues.

This chain links TRBV28 with TRBJ2-7; 7 positions match TRBD1. The CDR3 runs 13 residues. J gave up 6 bases and V 5 bases, and 7 bases lay outside the gene matches. Germline CDR1 MDHEN, CDR2 SYDVKM. This CDR3 reads CASSRTGVIEQYF. The CDR3 bases are TGTGCCAGCAGTAGAACAGGGGTGATCGAGCAGTACTTC. Filled out from reference TRBV28 and TRBJ2-7, the complete variable domain reads DVKVTQSSRYLVKRTGEKVFLECVQDMDHENMFWYRQDPGLGLRLIYFSYDVKMKEKGDIPEGYSVSREKKERFSLILESASTNQTSMYLCASSRTGVIEQYFGPGTRLTVT.

This clone was counted only a few times. The V and J genes are TRBV7-8 and TRBJ1-5; D is unresolved. V was trimmed by 5 bases and J by 7 bases, leaving 12 bases between them. The CDR3 runs to 13 residues. Germline V lookup: CDR1 SGHVS, CDR2 FQNEAQ. The CDR3 spells CASSPPPPQPQHF. The CDR3 coding sequence is TGTGCCAGCAGCCCCCCACCGCCCCAGCCCCAGCATTTT.

V gene TRBV5-4 combines with J gene TRBJ1-1, with D possibly being TRBD1 (6 bases). Germline CDR1 is SGHNT and CDR2 is YYREEE (reference sequence). This CDR3 comprises 14 residues. V was trimmed by 4 bases and J by 11 bases, leaving 21 bases between them. The CDR3 is CASSLGGQFQGAFF. The CDR3 DNA sequence: TGTGCCAGCAGCCTGGGGGGGCAGTTCCAAGGGGCTTTCTTT. Full variable domain (remainder filled in from reference TRBV5-4 and TRBJ1-1): ETGVTQSPTHLIKTRGQQVTLRCSSQSGHNTVSWYQQALGQGPQFIFQYYREEENGRGNFPPRFSGLQFPNYSSELNVNALELDDSALYLCASSLGGQFQGAFFGQGTRLTVV.

The gene calls are TRBV4-3 and TRBJ2-3, with D unclear. V was trimmed by 4 bases and J by 1 base, leaving 12 bases between them. The germline V gene encodes CDR1 LGHNA and CDR2 YSLEER. CDR3 length: 15 residues. The CDR3, as DNA: TGCGCCAGCAGCCTAGAGAACTACGGCACAGATACGCAGTATTTT. Its protein is CASSLENYGTDTQYF.

The chain is built from TRBV7-2 and TRBJ1-5; D ambiguous. V was clipped by 2 bases and J by 9 bases, with 11 bases between them. CDR1 is SGHTA and CDR2 is FQGNSA in the germline V gene. This CDR3 spans 13 amino acids. The CDR3 spells CASSLSGDVPQHF. The CDR3, as DNA: TGTGCCAGCAGCTTATCCGGGGATGTGCCCCAGCATTTT.

The chain employs TRBV2 and TRBJ1-4, with 11 bases aligning to TRBD1. There are 14 residues in the CDR3. The ends lost 7 bases at V and 6 bases at J; junction bases unmatched: 4. The germline V gene has CDR1 SNHLY and CDR2 FYNNEI. CDR3 region: CASIGQGAHEKLFF. DNA for the CDR3: TGTGCCAGCATTGGACAGGGGGCTCATGAAAAACTGTTTTTT.

The chain uses TRBV25-1 and TRBJ2-5; either TRBD1 or TRBD2 may supply D (5 bases each). V was shortened by 1 base and J by 5 bases, with 11 bases between the two germline ends. Germline-derived CDR1 and CDR2 are MGHDK and SYGVNS. The CDR3 covers 14 residues. CDR3 residues: CASSEWGPRETQYF. DNA of the CDR3: TGTGCCAGCAGTGAATGGGGACCGAGGGAGACCCAGTACTTC.

V usage is TRBV5-5 and J usage is TRBJ1-2, with TRBD1 as a possible D gene (5 bases). This CDR3 is built from 15 residues. V gave up 5 bases and J gave up 2 bases, with 16 bases separating them. Germline V lookup: CDR1 SGHKS, CDR2 YYEKEE (reference sequence). CDR3 region: CASSLQPQENYGYTF. The CDR3 coding sequence is TGTGCCAGCAGTTTGCAACCACAGGAGAACTATGGCTACACCTTC.

The V call is TRBV30, the J call TRBJ1-5; the D gene is possibly TRBD1 (6 bases). The V end was cut by 0 bases, the J end by 10 bases, with 22 bases between. Per the germline V gene, CDR1 is GTSNPN and CDR2 is SVGIG (reference sequence). The CDR3 extends over 16 amino acids. The CDR3 reads CAWSVGRGQVGNPQHF. DNA for the CDR3: TGTGCCTGGAGTGTAGGCAGGGGACAAGTCGGTAATCCCCAGCATTTT.

This chain connects TRBV7-9 to TRBJ1-2; D remains unclear. V was clipped by 1 base and J by 2 bases, with 5 bases between them. Germline lookup yields CDR1 SEHNR and CDR2 FQNEAQ (reference sequence). This CDR3 is 13 amino acids long. DNA for the CDR3: TGTGCCAGCAGCTTAGACTCGAACTATGGCTACACCTTC. Translating it yields CASSLDSNYGYTF.

The chain is built from TRBV14 and TRBJ2-2, with D unclear. Trimming stripped 4 bases from V and 1 base from J, with 7 bases between. The CDR3 has 14 residues. From germline, CDR1 is SGHDN and CDR2 FVKESK. CDR3: CASSPRQNTGELFF. CDR3 nucleotides: TGTGCCAGCAGCCCTCGACAGAACACCGGGGAGCTGTTTTTT. Variable domain in full (rest from reference TRBV14 and TRBJ2-2): EAGVTQFPSHSVIEKGQTVTLRCDPISGHDNLYWYRRVMGKEIKFLLHFVKESKQDESGMPNNRFLAERTGGTYSTLKVQPAELEDSGVYFCASSPRQNTGELFFGEGSRLTVL.

The CDR3 DNA follows: TGTGCCAGCAGTTCCGGGACAGGGGGCATACCTAACTATGGCTACACCTTC. This gives the protein CASSSGTGGIPNYGYTF. The chain joins TRBV28 to TRBJ1-2; 12 nucleotides line up with TRBD1. Germline V lookup: CDR1 MDHEN, CDR2 SYDVKM. The CDR3 loop spans 17 amino acids. Trimming cost V 4 bases and J 0 bases; bases outside gene matches: 6.

The V gene is TRBV9, the J gene TRBJ2-1; D may match TRBD1 or TRBD2 (5 bases each). Germline CDR1 SGDLS, CDR2 YYNGEE. The CDR3 length is 15 residues. Trimming left V 0 bases short and J 3 bases short, with 10 bases between. Here the CDR3 reads CASSVGQGVYNEQFF. DNA of the CDR3: TGTGCCAGCAGCGTAGGGCAGGGAGTCTACAATGAGCAGTTCTTC. Using reference TRBV9 and TRBJ2-1 for the parts outside the CDR3, the full variable domain is DSGVTQTPKHLITATGQRVTLRCSPRSGDLSVYWYQQSLDQGLQFLIQYYNGEERAKGNILERFSAQQFPDLHSELNLSSLELGDSALYFCASSVGQGVYNEQFFGPGTRLTVL.

This chain connects TRBV4-1 to TRBJ1-5, with 11 bases that match TRBD1. The CDR3 covers 15 residues. The V gene end was trimmed by 3 bases and the J gene end by 11 bases; junction bases not matched to a gene: 9. In germline, CDR1 is MGHRA, CDR2 YSYEKL. The CDR3 is CASSQGGQGAKTQHF. CDR3 nucleotide sequence: TGCGCCAGCAGCCAGGGAGGACAGGGGGCAAAGACCCAGCATTTT.

This rearrangement joins TRBV28 to TRBJ1-2; perhaps TRBD1 as D (5 bases). Trimming left V 6 bases short and J 3 bases short, with 17 bases between. Per the germline V gene, CDR1 is MDHEN and CDR2 is SYDVKM. The CDR3 extends over 15 amino acids. The CDR3 loop reads CASSRGDVLYYGYTF. In nucleotides, the CDR3 is TGTGCCAGCAGCCGGGGGGACGTGCTATACTATGGCTACACCTTC.

This chain uses TRBV7-9 with TRBJ2-7; 9 nucleotides align to TRBD1. Trimming at V came to 7 bases and at J to 2 bases, leaving 6 bases not matched to a gene. Germline lookup yields CDR1 SEHNR and CDR2 FQNEAQ (reference sequence). This CDR3 region has 14 residues. The CDR3 is CASTTGTGPYEQYF. CDR3 bases: TGTGCCAGCACTACCGGGACAGGGCCCTACGAGCAGTACTTC.

This clone was detected only a few times. CDR3 sequence (DNA): TGTGCCACCCCGACCGAGCAGTACTTC. Its protein is CATPTEQYF. The chain carries TRBV27 and TRBJ2-7; D is unclear. The CDR3 extends over 9 amino acids. The germline gives CDR1 MNHEY, CDR2 SMNVEV (reference sequence). Trimming cost V 10 bases and J 6 bases, with 7 bases left between them.

In this sample, this clone turned up a few times. CDR3 region: CASTPPGQGSNEQFF. CDR3 in DNA: TGTGCCAGCACCCCCCCGGGACAGGGGTCCAATGAGCAGTTCTTC. The chain uses TRBV6-6 and TRBJ2-1; 10 bases align to TRBD1. Germline V gene data show CDR1 as MNHNY and CDR2 as SVGAGI (reference sequence). The CDR3 covers 15 residues. The V segment lost 7 bases and the J segment 6 bases; nucleotides outside the gene matches: 9.

This chain links TRBV5-1 with TRBJ2-3; 8 nucleotides align to TRBD2. Germline CDR1 reads SGHRS; CDR2 reads YFSETQ. The CDR3 loop spans 15 amino acids. V was clipped by 4 bases and J by 2 bases; unmatched bases: 6. Written as DNA, the CDR3 is TGCGCCAGCAGCCTCGGGACTAGTCCCACAGATACGCAGTATTTT. Translated, it gives CASSLGTSPTDTQYF.

This clone has a count of ten or more. The CDR3 spells CASSIDRVANTGELFF. The CDR3, as DNA: TGTGCCAGTAGTATAGACAGAGTCGCGAACACCGGGGAGCTGTTTTTT. This chain joins TRBV19 and TRBJ2-2; no firm D call. This CDR3 has 16 residues. V lost 0 bases, J lost 0 bases, and 8 bases lay in between. Germline V gene lookup returns CDR1 LNHDA and CDR2 SQIVND (reference sequence).

This sequence joins TRBV21-1 and TRBJ2-2. TRBV21-1 has pseudogene status. The CDR3 loop spans 19 amino acids. The CDR3 DNA is TGTGCCAGCAGCAAAGCGCTCATATCTGAGGGACGCTCTACCGGGGAGCTGTTTTTT. As protein: CASSKALISEGRSTGELFF.

The rearrangement uses TRBV5-1 and TRBJ1-1; tentatively, D is TRBD1 (5 bases). Trimming stripped 0 bases from V and 1 base from J, with 31 bases between. CDR1 and CDR2 (germline): SGHRS, YFSETQ. CDR3 length: 22 amino acids. The CDR3 is CASSLERRGVYGFRLQNTEAFF. CDR3 in DNA: TGCGCCAGCAGCTTGGAACGACGGGGGGTTTATGGCTTTAGACTCCAGAACACTGAAGCTTTCTTT.

The V and J genes are TRBV6-1 and TRBJ2-7; D unclear. V was clipped by 4 bases and J by 9 bases, with 1 base between them. Germline values: CDR1 MNHNS, CDR2 SASEGT. The CDR3 length is 8 residues. For the CDR3, the DNA is TGTGCCAGCAGTGGGCAGTACTTC. Protein sequence: CASSGQYF.

The chain couples TRBV29-1 to TRBJ1-1; D is unclear. The CDR3 totals 11 residues. Trimming pared 5 bases from V and 5 bases from J, leaving 9 bases between. Germline-derived CDR1 and CDR2 are SQVTM and ANQGSEA. CDR3 DNA: TGCAGCGTTATTTTAGGGACTGAAGCTTTCTTT. Translated: CSVILGTEAFF.